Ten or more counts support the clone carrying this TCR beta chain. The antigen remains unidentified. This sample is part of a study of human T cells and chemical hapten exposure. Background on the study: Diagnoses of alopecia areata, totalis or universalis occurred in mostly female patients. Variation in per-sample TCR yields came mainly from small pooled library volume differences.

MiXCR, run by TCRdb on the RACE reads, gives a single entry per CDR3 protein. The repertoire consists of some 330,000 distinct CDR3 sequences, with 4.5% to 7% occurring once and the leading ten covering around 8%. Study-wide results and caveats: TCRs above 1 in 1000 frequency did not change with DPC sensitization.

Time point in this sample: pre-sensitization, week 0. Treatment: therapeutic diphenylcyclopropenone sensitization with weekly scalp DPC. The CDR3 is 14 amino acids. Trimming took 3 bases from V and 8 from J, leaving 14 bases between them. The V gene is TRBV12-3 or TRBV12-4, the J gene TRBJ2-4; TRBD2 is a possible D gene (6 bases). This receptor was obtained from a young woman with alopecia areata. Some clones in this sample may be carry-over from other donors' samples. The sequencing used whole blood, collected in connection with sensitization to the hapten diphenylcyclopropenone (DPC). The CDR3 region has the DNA TGTGCCAGCAGTTTCGGACTGGGGGGAGACATTCAGTACTTC. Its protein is CASSFGLGGDIQYF.